The clone carrying this T cell receptor beta chain was counted once. CDR3 length: 16 residues. V trimming: 4 bases; J trimming: 4 bases; junction bases outside the gene matches: 10. Germline lookup yields CDR1 SEHNR and CDR2 FQNEAQ (reference sequence). These data come from a study of T cells in localized non-small cell lung cancer. The assay was immunoSEQ multiplex PCR, and TCRdb's table has in-frame clones only and misses some. The sample has about 18,000 clones; around 89% are singletons. This clonotype originated in a male donor aged 60 or over with stage II squamous cell lung carcinoma. Sequenced here: peripheral blood, sampled before any cancer treatment. V usage is TRBV7-9 and J usage is TRBJ1-2; 9 bases are shared with TRBD1. CDR3: CASSSPGTGTRYGYTF. The CDR3 nucleotides read TGTGCCAGCAGCTCCCCCGGGACAGGGACCCGCTATGGCTACACCTTC.